The TCR beta chain under discussion was sequenced for a study of tumor-infiltrating lymphocytes in primary liver carcinoma. Germline DNA was extracted alongside blood RNA, which was obtained from unsorted whole blood. This clonotype was recorded many times. V dropped 0 bases and J dropped 2 bases, with 9 bases sitting between them. The CDR3 runs 15 residues. Per the germline V gene, CDR1 is SGHAT and CDR2 is FQNNGV. TCR beta cDNA came from about 500 ng total RNA, primed with a constant-region primer. Amplification in three nested multiplex PCR rounds with slightly modified ARM-PCR gave rise to TCR beta libraries. The study ran its first two PCR rounds for about 11 cycles each, using TRBV1-TRBV30 forward primers and a C-beta reverse primer. Using its own MiXCR run on the multiplex PCR reads, TCRdb lists one record per CDR3 protein. The sample lists 250,000 to 350,000 distinct CDR3 sequences; roughly three fifths were seen once.

The sequence derives from a woman between 25 and 40 years old with primary liver carcinoma and hepatitis B virus infection. This chain connects TRBV11-2 to TRBJ2-3; no clear D. Sequenced input: peripheral blood. The CDR3 reads CASSLDGIPTDTQYF. CDR3 nucleotide sequence: TGTGCCAGCAGCTTAGATGGCATTCCCACAGATACGCAGTATTTT.